This TCR beta chain originates from a study of T cell changes during pregnancy in multiple sclerosis. The data were produced by immunoSEQ multiplex PCR, yet TCRdb's version contains in-frame clones alone and is incomplete. The sample yields tens of thousands of clones, 92% seen once. The V gene end was trimmed by 7 bases and the J gene end by 4 bases; junction bases not matched to a gene: 10. Germline V CDR1 and CDR2: MDHEN, SYDVKM. The CDR3 runs to 15 residues. The receptor was isolated from a female donor in good health, enrolled as a control in a pregnancy study. The V call is TRBV28, the J call TRBJ1-2; 9 bases are a match to TRBD1. Sequencing used CD4+ T cells from peripheral blood mononuclear cells, obtained after pregnancy. The CDR3 sequence is CASTRSGQGGYGYTF. The CDR3 DNA follows: TGTGCCAGCACCCGCTCGGGACAGGGAGGCTATGGCTACACCTTC.